This T cell receptor (beta chain) was identified during a study of cytomegalovirus exposure and HLA in healthy donors. Study background: Of 300 to 500 genotyped donors, approximately 84% clustered with self-reported Caucasian donors.

Whole-study results and caveats: One later analysis reportedly identified an Asian-associated ancestry cluster that showed fewer N-insertions than the approximately 700-donor mean. The classifier was said to identify cytomegalovirus status with high specificity and sensitivity. Follow-up analysis later connected one missense variant in DCLRE1C with trimming of TCR beta V- and J-genes.

The table lists this clone with a few counts. What it binds is not known. The CDR3 totals 18 residues. V was shortened by 5 bases and J by 1 base, with 23 bases between the two germline ends. Germline V CDR1 and CDR2: MGHRA, YSYEKL. PCR amplification relied on 60 Vbeta primers (plus 13 Jbeta primers). Sequenced by immunoSEQ multiplex PCR; TCRdb stores in-frame clones only, minus some. The data contain about 110,000 clones, about four fifths of them singletons. This receptor was identified in a man aged 45-65 years in good health and CMV-seronegative. The sample taken for sequencing was PBMCs. This rearrangement joins TRBV4-1 to TRBJ1-1; D not resolved. Written as DNA, the CDR3 is TGCGCCAGCAGCGACTACTTGGGGAGTATAGGGAAGAACACTGAAGCTTTCTTT. Translation: CASSDYLGSIGKNTEAFF.